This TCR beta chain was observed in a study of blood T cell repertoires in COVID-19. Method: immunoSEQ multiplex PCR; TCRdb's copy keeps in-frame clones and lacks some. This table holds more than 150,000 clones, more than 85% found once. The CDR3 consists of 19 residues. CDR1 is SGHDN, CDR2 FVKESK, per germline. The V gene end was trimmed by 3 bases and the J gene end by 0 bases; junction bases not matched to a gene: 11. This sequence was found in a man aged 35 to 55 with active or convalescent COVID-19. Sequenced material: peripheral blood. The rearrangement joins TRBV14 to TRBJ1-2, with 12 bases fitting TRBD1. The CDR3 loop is CASSHSRDRGRLANYGYTF. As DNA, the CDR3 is TGTGCCAGCAGCCATTCCCGGGACAGGGGGCGATTAGCTAACTATGGCTACACCTTC.